This T cell receptor (beta chain) appears in the sequencing data of a study of CD8 T cells in Susac syndrome (dated by TCRdb to the late 2010s). Regarding the study in general: Repertoire sequencing was used to test whether CD8+ T cell activation and differentiation in Susac syndrome was antigen driven. The investigation overall reported the following: The study acknowledged that relatively few individuals were included in the TCR sequencing and HLA analysis.

This clonotype occurred once. The antigen it recognizes is unknown. No base qualities exist here, and no much larger clone lies one base off it. A single read is weak support. RNA was extracted using the RNeasy kit, and about 0.45 to 1 ug of the RNA was reverse transcribed with random hexamers. TCR beta CDR3 regions were amplified with the immunoSEQ multiplex PCR assay covering 54 Vbeta and 13 Jbeta segments. PCR amplification bias was corrected by using a synthetic template baseline for primer optimization and computational correction. In the source study's methods: Reads were annotated to V, D and J genes according to IMGT and were analyzed with immunoSEQ Analyzer, with only productive sequences retained. To calculate clonality, Shannon entropy was normalized by log2 of the number of productive unique sequences and then subtracted from one. For each patient and control, public and private clones were evaluated within the 100 most prevalent clones. Clones were defined as Susac-specific when absent from the healthy and MS cohorts, from some 1,100 published viral clones and from other ImmuneACCESS disease sequences. The public reads were reanalyzed by TCRdb: fastp trimming at Q25, MiXCR alignment, in-frame beta chains only. Merged by CDR3 protein, the rows form single entries marked with the most common genes and DNA. TCRdb, not the authors, supplied the V and J calls. This sample comprises more than 200,000 distinct CDR3 sequences, about 93% of them detected only once. Approximately 0.072% of the sample rests with the top ten.

V is pared back by 5 bases and J by 3 bases, with 4 bases lying between the germline termini. The CDR3 has 11 amino acids, counting the end cysteine and phenylalanine. CDR3 DNA only is kept here, 33 bases in frame from base 1. CDR1 and CDR2 are drawn from the germline V gene (reference sequence): GTSNPN, SVGIG. Peripheral blood CD8+ and CD4+ T cells from healthy donors, Susac syndrome patients and multiple sclerosis patients were profiled by high-throughput TCR beta sequencing. The multiple sclerosis controls were treatment-naive patients whose relapsing-remitting disease, either stable or active, fulfilled the revised McDonald criteria. Bulk CD8+ and CD4+ T cells were purified by magnetic negative isolation, while CD8+ TEMRA cells were enriched using FACS. Blood was drawn into EDTA tubes, processed within 24 hours, and PBMCs were isolated by density gradient centrifugation. PBMCs intended for TCR sequencing were cryopreserved in liquid nitrogen and thawed later in a water bath at 37 degrees C. Purity of sorted or isolated CD4+, CD8+ and CD8+ TEMRA cells was at least 90%.

The V gene is TRBV30 and the J gene is TRBJ1-4, with no reliable assignment of the D segment. What was sequenced was CD4+ T cells from PBMCs. The TCR was taken from a human donor with multiple sclerosis. The CDR3 protein: CAWGSNEKLFF. In nucleotides, the sequence is TGTGCCTGGGGGTCTAATGAAAAACTGTTTTTT.